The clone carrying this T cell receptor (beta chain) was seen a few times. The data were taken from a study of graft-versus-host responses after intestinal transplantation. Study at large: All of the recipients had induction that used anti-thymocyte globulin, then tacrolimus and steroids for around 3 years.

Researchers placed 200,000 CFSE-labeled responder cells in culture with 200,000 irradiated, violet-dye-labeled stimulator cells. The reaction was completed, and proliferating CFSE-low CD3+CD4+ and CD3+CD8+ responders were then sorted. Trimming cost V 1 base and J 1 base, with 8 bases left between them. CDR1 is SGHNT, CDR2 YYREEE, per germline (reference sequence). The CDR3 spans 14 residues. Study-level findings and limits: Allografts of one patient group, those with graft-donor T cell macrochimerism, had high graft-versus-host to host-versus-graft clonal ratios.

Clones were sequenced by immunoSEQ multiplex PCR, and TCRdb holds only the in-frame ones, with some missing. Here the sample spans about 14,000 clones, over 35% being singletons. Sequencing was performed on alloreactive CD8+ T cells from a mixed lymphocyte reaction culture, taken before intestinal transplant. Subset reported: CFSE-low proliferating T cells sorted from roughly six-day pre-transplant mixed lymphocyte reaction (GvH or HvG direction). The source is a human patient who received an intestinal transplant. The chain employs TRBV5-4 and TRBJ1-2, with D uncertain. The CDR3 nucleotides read TGTGCCAGCAGCTTGCCCAGAGATAACTATGGCTACACCTTC. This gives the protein CASSLPRDNYGYTF.